The rows below give T cell receptor beta chains drawn from one sample of a study of blood T cell repertoires in COVID-19. The protocol was immunoSEQ multiplex PCR, while the TCRdb copy is restricted to in-frame clones and leaves out a portion. The data contain a few hundred thousand clones, over 75% of them singletons. The specimen sequenced was peripheral blood. The receptor source for this set is an older woman with acute or convalescent COVID-19. Each CDR3 is given with its conserved first and last residue. The D gene is left open where the match is weak. Part of the rows lack a size; the others show once, few, many or a class for expanded clones.

j_call | v_call | clone_size | d_call | cdr3_aa | cdr3_nt
TRBJ2-2 | TRBV24-1 | . | TRBD1 | CATSDSGTGSTGELFF | TGTGCCACCAGTGATTCGGGGACAGGGTCCACCGGGGAGCTGTTTTTT
TRBJ1-2 | TRBV19 | . | . | CASMFSSGGTGGYTF | TGTGCCAGTATGTTTTCGAGTGGGGGCACGGGCGGCTACACCTTC
TRBJ2-7 | TRBV5-1 | . | TRBD2 | CASKSGLAGDPYEQYF | TGCGCCAGCAAATCGGGACTAGCGGGAGATCCCTACGAGCAGTACTTC
TRBJ2-5 | TRBV11-1 | . | TRBD2 | CASSSDGLAGKETQYF | TGTGCCAGCAGCTCAGACGGACTAGCGGGCAAAGAGACCCAGTACTTC
TRBJ1-2 | TRBV11-2 | . | . | CASSLNPGGASYGYTF | TGTGCCAGCAGCCTAAACCCCGGGGGGGCCTCCTATGGCTACACCTTC
TRBJ1-2 | TRBV20-1 | . | TRBD1 | CSASSPLTGNYGYTF | TGCAGTGCTAGTTCCCCTTTGACAGGGAACTATGGCTACACCTTC
TRBJ2-1 | TRBV5-1 | . | TRBD1 | CASSWGGQGYNEQFF | TGCGCCAGCAGCTGGGGTGGACAGGGGTACAATGAGCAGTTCTTC
TRBJ1-1 | TRBV28 | . | . | CVSSTGTEAFF | TGTGTAAGCTCAACGGGGACTGAAGCTTTCTTT
TRBJ1-1 | TRBV7-2 | . | . | CASSFRGGGTEAFF | TGTGCCAGCAGCTTTCGGGGAGGTGGCACTGAAGCTTTCTTT
TRBJ1-2 | TRBV2 | . | . | CASIRSGWYYGYTF | TGTGCCAGCATACGGTCAGGGTGGTACTATGGCTACACCTTC
TRBJ1-2 | TRBV9 | . | . | CASSGMDRGGYTF | TGTGCCAGCAGCGGTATGGACAGAGGAGGCTACACCTTC
TRBJ1-2 | TRBV3-1/TRBV3-2 | . | . | CASSQGDLGGYTF | TGTGCCAGCAGCCAAGGGGACTTGGGCGGCTACACCTTC
TRBJ1-5 | TRBV7-2 | . | . | CASSLQGGPQHF | TGTGCCAGCAGCTTACAGGGAGGGCCCCAGCATTTT
TRBJ1-1 | TRBV4-2 | once | . | CASSQVGLNTEAFF | TGTGCCAGCAGCCAAGTTGGGCTGAACACTGAAGCTTTCTTT
TRBJ2-7 | TRBV3-1/TRBV3-2 | . | . | CASSLMTSGAPYEQYF | TGTGCCAGCAGCCTCATGACTAGTGGGGCTCCCTACGAGCAGTACTTC
TRBJ2-2 | TRBV11-3 | . | . | CASSLQSNTGELFF | TGTGCCAGCAGCTTACAGTCGAACACCGGGGAGCTGTTTTTT
TRBJ1-5 | TRBV18 | . | . | CASSPLADNQPQHF | TGTGCCAGCTCACCCCTGGCGGACAATCAGCCCCAGCATTTT
TRBJ1-3 | TRBV5-8 | . | TRBD1 | CASSREGQGRSGNTIYF | TGTGCCAGCAGCAGGGAAGGACAGGGGCGCTCTGGAAACACCATATATTTT
TRBJ2-7 | TRBV3-1/TRBV3-2 | . | TRBD2 | CASSQDLLAGGPEQYF | TGTGCCAGCAGCCAAGATCTGCTAGCGGGGGGGCCTGAGCAGTACTTC
TRBJ2-7 | TRBV10-2 | . | TRBD2 | CASRLAGSYEQYF | TGCGCCAGCCGACTAGCGGGAAGCTACGAGCAGTACTTC
TRBJ2-1 | TRBV20-1 | . | TRBD2 | CSASAPGLAVYNEQFF | TGCAGTGCTAGTGCCCCGGGACTAGCGGTTTACAATGAGCAGTTCTTC
TRBJ1-6 | TRBV28 | . | . | CASYPGGSPYNSPLHF | TGTGCCAGCTACCCGGGAGGAAGCCCCTATAATTCACCCCTCCACTTT
TRBJ2-1 | TRBV20-1 | . | . | CSASRDNEQFF | TGCAGTGCTAGTCGAGACAATGAGCAGTTCTTC
TRBJ2-3 | TRBV9 | . | . | CASSPRPGEADTQYF | TGTGCCAGCAGCCCCCGCCCGGGAGAGGCAGATACGCAGTATTTT
TRBJ2-5 | TRBV11-2 | . | TRBD2 | CASSPRTSGGETQYF | TGTGCCAGCAGCCCTCGGACTAGCGGTGGTGAGACCCAGTACTTC
TRBJ1-3 | TRBV4-1 | . | . | CASSQEGRSSSGNTIYF | TGCGCCAGCAGCCAAGAGGGCAGGTCGAGCTCTGGAAACACCATATATTTT
TRBJ1-6 | TRBV9 | . | . | CASSQRGDLAYNSPLHF | TGTGCCAGCAGCCAACGGGGGGACTTGGCCTATAATTCACCCCTCCACTTT
TRBJ1-3 | TRBV4-3 | . | . | CASSPMGHPNSGNTIYF | TGCGCCAGCAGCCCCATGGGACATCCGAACTCTGGAAACACCATATATTTT
TRBJ2-5 | TRBV18 | . | . | CASSPFAADQETQYF | TGTGCCAGCTCACCATTCGCCGCGGACCAAGAGACCCAGTACTTC
TRBJ1-1 | TRBV5-1 | . | . | CASSLEGGTEAFF | TGCGCCAGCAGCTTGGAGGGAGGGACTGAAGCTTTCTTT
TRBJ2-1 | TRBV18 | . | . | CASSPLSTAHNEQFF | TGTGCCAGCTCACCACTATCGACAGCTCACAATGAGCAGTTCTTC
TRBJ2-5 | TRBV6-2/TRBV6-3 | . | TRBD2 | CASSKTSGSETQYF | TGTGCCAGCAGTAAAACTAGCGGGAGTGAGACCCAGTACTTC
TRBJ1-5 | TRBV24-1 | . | . | CATSDTAGNQPQHF | TGTGCCACCAGTGATACCGCGGGAAATCAGCCCCAGCATTTT
TRBJ1-2 | TRBV5-1 | once | TRBD1 | CASSLNVGTGAYGYTF | TGCGCCAGCAGCTTGAATGTTGGGACAGGGGCGTATGGCTACACCTTC
TRBJ1-3 | TRBV11-2 | . | TRBD1 | CASSLVARGPATIYF | TGTGCCAGCAGCTTAGTGGCCAGGGGGCCCGCCACCATATATTTT
TRBJ2-7 | TRBV9 | . | TRBD1 | CASSRQGHEQYF | TGTGCCAGCAGCAGACAGGGGCACGAGCAGTACTTC
TRBJ2-3 | TRBV29-1 | . | . | CSVSLGPDTQYF | TGCAGCGTCTCCCTGGGGCCAGATACGCAGTATTTT
TRBJ1-5 | TRBV6-2/TRBV6-3 | . | . | CASSPSRGLDQPQHF | TGTGCCAGCAGTCCCTCGAGAGGTTTGGATCAGCCCCAGCATTTT
TRBJ2-5 | TRBV12-5 | . | . | CASGLVDRDWETQYF | TGTGCTAGTGGTTTGGTTGACAGGGACTGGGAGACCCAGTACTTC
TRBJ2-1 | TRBV28 | . | . | CAILQRRGIWDEQFF | TGTGCCATTCTCCAAAGGAGGGGTATTTGGGATGAGCAGTTCTTC
TRBJ1-1 | TRBV7-3 | . | TRBD1 | CASSLQGANTEAFF | TGTGCCAGCAGCTTACAGGGGGCGAACACTGAAGCTTTCTTT
TRBJ2-7 | TRBV10-3 | . | TRBD1 | CAISETTGGNYEQYF | TGTGCCATCAGTGAGACAACAGGGGGAAACTACGAGCAGTACTTC
TRBJ1-2 | TRBV6-5 | once | TRBD1 | CASSFLTGESGYGYTF | TGTGCCAGCAGTTTCCTCACAGGGGAATCGGGCTATGGCTACACCTTC
TRBJ2-1 | TRBV7-2 | . | . | CASSLSFPAGLYPSEFF | TGTGCCAGCAGCTTGTCCTTTCCGGCGGGGCTATACCCGTCTGAGTTCTTC
TRBJ1-6 | TRBV5-1 | . | TRBD1 | CASSLQGATMNSPLHF | TGCGCCAGCAGCCTACAGGGGGCTACGATGAATTCACCCCTCCACTTT
TRBJ2-7 | TRBV7-3 | . | TRBD2 | CASSLLGGNNEQYF | TGTGCCAGCAGCTTACTCGGGGGGAACAACGAGCAGTACTTC
TRBJ2-1 | TRBV7-3 | . | TRBD2 | CASSLLASGRGGQFF | TGTGCCAGCAGCCTTCTGGCTAGCGGGCGGGGCGGGCAGTTCTTC